A single sample gave rise to the 4 T cell receptor beta chains below, sequenced in a study of regulatory T cells in long-lasting Graves disease. Researchers made TCR beta libraries by using iRepertoire HTBI primers and running Arm-PCR on CDR3 regions. MiXCR was run by TCRdb on the multiplex PCR reads, yielding one entry per CDR3 protein. The sample records approximately 470,000 distinct CDR3 sequences, less than 25% being singletons. The time point denotes: persistent/refractory GD, antithyroid drugs over 5 years with positive TRAb. Following extraction of RNA from PBMCs, that RNA was used to make the TCR library. This specimen consisted of peripheral blood mononuclear cells (PBMCs), obtained when the disease was refractory, from a patient treated with antithyroid drugs. These receptors were obtained from a female donor with Graves disease.

V gene TRBV28 combines with J gene TRBJ2-1; the match to TRBD2 covers 7 bases. J gave up 2 bases and V 3 bases, and 7 bases lay outside the gene matches. This CDR3 spans 16 amino acids. Looked up from germline, CDR1 is MDHEN and CDR2 is SYDVKM. The CDR3, as DNA: TGTGCCAGCAGTTTTCTGGGACTACCCGCCTACAATGAGCAGTTCTTC. The encoded protein is CASSFLGLPAYNEQFF.

In this sample, this clonotype turned up a few times. The chain has TRBV7-3 and TRBJ1-5; D ambiguous. Looked up from germline, CDR1 is SGHTA and CDR2 is FQGTGA. The CDR3 contains 13 residues. V was clipped by 3 bases and J by 6 bases, with 9 bases between them. The CDR3 DNA reads TGTGCCAGCAGCTTCGTGGACGGTCAGCCCCAGCATTTT. This gives the protein CASSFVDGQPQHF. Variable domain in full (rest from reference TRBV7-3 and TRBJ1-5): GAGVSQTPSNKVTEKGKYVELRCDPISGHTALYWYRQSLGQGPEFLIYFQGTGAADDSGLPNDRFFAVRPEGSVSTLKIQRTERGDSAVYLCASSFVDGQPQHFGDGTRLSIL.

This clonotype was seen at least ten times. The V gene is TRBV28, the J gene TRBJ2-5; a weak D match, TRBD2 (6 bases). This CDR3 has 15 residues. CDR1 is MDHEN, CDR2 SYDVKM, per germline. Trimming shortened V by 6 bases and J by 5 bases, and 19 bases separated the two germline ends. CDR3 amino acids: CASRLGGTGGETQYF. DNA of the CDR3: TGTGCCAGCAGGCTCGGGGGAACGGGTGGGGAGACCCAGTACTTC.

Ten or more counts support this clonotype. This CDR3 is CASSLLQGGTEAFF. CDR3 nucleotides: TGTGCCAGCAGTTTATTACAGGGGGGGACTGAAGCTTTCTTT. The V call is TRBV28, the J call TRBJ1-1, with 8 positions matching TRBD1. The ends lost 1 base at V and 5 bases at J; junction bases unmatched: 3. Germline CDR1 and CDR2: MDHEN and SYDVKM. There are 14 residues in the CDR3.